The 13 T cell receptor beta chains below all came from one sample that was sequenced in a study of lymphopenia after photon versus proton radiotherapy. Profiling relied on immunoSEQ multiplex PCR, and the TCRdb table lists in-frame clones only, not all of them. In the table there are approximately 35,000 clones, 90% of which are singletons. Sequences were derived from peripheral blood, sampled from a patient treated with photon-based radiotherapy. Source of these receptors: a woman between 45 and 60 years old with pancreatic cancer.

V gene TRBV29-1 combines with J gene TRBJ2-2; 7 bases align to TRBD1. The CDR3 is 14 amino acids. The V gene's germline CDR1 is SQVTM and CDR2 ANQGSEA. V was pared by 7 bases and J by 4 bases, with 9 bases of the junction left unmatched. The CDR3 DNA sequence: TGCAGCGCCGCCTTGACAGGGTCCACCGGGGAGCTGTTTTTT. It codes for CSAALTGSTGELFF.

This sequence joins TRBV27 and TRBJ2-7; possible D gene TRBD1, 6 bases. The germline V gene encodes CDR1 MNHEY and CDR2 SMNVEV (reference sequence). V gave up 2 bases and J gave up 2 bases, with 13 bases separating them. CDR3 length equals 15 residues. The CDR3 is CASSLKDTGPYEQYF. As DNA, the CDR3 is TGTGCCAGCAGTTTAAAGGACACAGGGCCCTACGAGCAGTACTTC.

V usage is TRBV30 and J usage is TRBJ2-1; 8 nucleotides match TRBD2. The V and J ends lost 3 bases and 8 bases, in that order; junction bases with no gene match: 12. Germline CDR1 GTSNPN, CDR2 SVGIG (reference sequence). The CDR3 is made up of 15 amino acids. The CDR3 coding sequence is TGTGCCTGGAGACCCCTTGGACTAGCTGGGGATGAGCAGTTCTTC. This gives the protein CAWRPLGLAGDEQFF.

The V call is TRBV7-8, the J call TRBJ2-2; D gene unclear. The germline V and J ends were trimmed by 5 bases and 6 bases, with 10 bases remaining between them. The CDR3 covers 13 residues. The germline CDR1 and CDR2 sequences are SGHVS and FQNEAQ. In DNA form, the CDR3 reads TGTGCCAGCAGCCCTTTTCAGGCCGGGGAGCTGTTTTTT. This translates into CASSPFQAGELFF.

This rearrangement joins TRBV19 to TRBJ2-7; 9 nucleotides match TRBD1. Per germline, CDR1 LNHDA and CDR2 SQIVND (reference sequence). There are 13 residues in the CDR3. The J segment lost 4 bases and the V segment lost 4 bases, leaving 2 bases of the junction unmatched. In DNA form, the CDR3 reads TGTGCCAGTAGTACCGGGACAGGGTACGAGCAGTACTTC. This gives the protein CASSTGTGYEQYF. The full variable domain, rest sourced from reference TRBV19 and TRBJ2-7, is DGGITQSPKYLFRKEGQNVTLSCEQNLNHDAMYWYRQDPGQGLRLIYYSQIVNDFQKGDIAEGYSVSREKKESFPLTVTSAQKNPTAFYLCASSTGTGYEQYFGPGTRLTVT.

The J gene is TRBJ1-4, the V gene TRBV5-1, with 10 bases aligning to TRBD1. J lost 7 bases, V lost 0 bases, and 0 bases had no gene match. Looked up from germline, CDR1 is SGHRS and CDR2 is YFSETQ. The CDR3 contains 14 residues. CDR3 sequence (DNA): TGCGCCAGCAGCTTGGGACAGGGGGCTGAAAAACTGTTTTTT. This encodes CASSLGQGAEKLFF. The complete variable domain, with remaining parts taken from reference TRBV5-1 and TRBJ1-4, reads KAGVTQTPRYLIKTRGQQVTLSCSPISGHRSVSWYQQTPGQGLQFLFEYFSETQRNKGNFPGRFSGRQFSNSRSEMNVSTLELGDSALYLCASSLGQGAEKLFFGSGTQLSVL.

V usage is TRBV2 and J usage is TRBJ2-7, with D possibly TRBD1 on 6 matching bases. CDR3 length equals 12 residues. Germline-derived CDR1 and CDR2 are SNHLY and FYNNEI. V dropped 7 bases and J dropped 1 base, with 8 bases sitting between them. The CDR3, as DNA: TGTGCCAGCAAGGGGACATCCTACGAGCAGTACTTC. Protein: CASKGTSYEQYF.

The table lists this clone with a few counts. This chain uses TRBV18 with TRBJ2-1; D may be TRBD2 (5 bases). CDR1 KGHSH and CDR2 LQKENI come from the germline V gene. V lost 6 bases, J lost 0 bases, and 9 bases lay in between. CDR3 length equals 14 residues. The CDR3, as DNA: TGTGCCAGCTCCCTAGCAGGCTCCTACAATGAGCAGTTCTTC. Amino acid sequence: CASSLAGSYNEQFF.

The rearrangement joins TRBV27 to TRBJ2-1; TRBD2 aligns across 7 bases. V lost 5 bases and J lost 0; bases outside the gene matches: 7. The germline V gene encodes CDR1 MNHEY and CDR2 SMNVEV (reference sequence). The CDR3 has 16 amino acids. CDR3 loop: CASSPSSSGSYNEQFF. The CDR3 nucleotides are TGTGCCAGCAGTCCTAGCTCTAGCGGCTCCTACAATGAGCAGTTCTTC.

This chain uses TRBV6-1 with TRBJ2-2; a possible D gene is TRBD2 (5 bases). The length of the CDR3 is 14 residues. Germline V gene lookup returns CDR1 MNHNS and CDR2 SASEGT. V lost 5 bases, J lost 6 bases, and 13 bases lay in between. The CDR3 nucleotides read TGTGCCAGCAGTCCTGCGGGCGTTCCCGGGGAGCTGTTTTTT. Encoded protein: CASSPAGVPGELFF.

The V and J genes are TRBV6-5 and TRBJ1-1; 8 bases agree with TRBD1. Germline CDR1 and CDR2: MNHEY and SVGAGI. The CDR3 runs to 13 residues. V lost 2 bases and J lost 10; bases outside the gene matches: 6. In DNA form, the CDR3 reads TGTGCCAGCAGTTACAAGGACAGGGTGGGAGCTTTCTTT. Translation gives CASSYKDRVGAFF.

The rearrangement uses TRBV7-9 and TRBJ1-4; D remains ambiguous. V dropped 4 bases and J dropped 6 bases, with 15 bases sitting between them. The CDR3 has 15 amino acids. Per the germline V gene, CDR1 is SEHNR and CDR2 is FQNEAQ (reference sequence). The CDR3 sequence: CASSWRTGEDEKLFF. CDR3 coding DNA: TGTGCCAGCAGCTGGCGGACGGGAGAGGATGAAAAACTGTTTTTT.

The chain couples TRBV9 to TRBJ2-1, with D maybe TRBD1 (6 bases). The V gene lost 3 bases and the J gene lost 8 bases, with 15 bases spanning the gap. The CDR3 has 14 amino acids. Germline values: CDR1 SGDLS, CDR2 YYNGEE. The CDR3 coding sequence is TGTGCCAGCAGCGAGGCTAGGAGGACAGATGAGCAGTTCTTC. Translation: CASSEARRTDEQFF.